The sequence of this TCR beta chain was determined in a study of radiotherapy plus CTLA-4 blockade in lung cancer. On the study more broadly: Objective responses emerged in about 20% of patients, and around 30% attained disease control. Study-level findings and limits: Blood TCR clones of tumor origin expanded after radiotherapy plus ipilimumab.

Produced via immunoSEQ multiplex PCR; TCRdb's table is partial and in-frame only. The data hold around 45,000 clones, with 65% to 85% observed a single time. The CDR3 contains 15 residues. V lost 6 bases to trimming and J lost 6 bases, with 20 bases between them. Germline-derived CDR1 and CDR2 are MNHNY and SVGAGI (reference sequence). Focal radiation plus CTLA-4 blockade with ipilimumab was given to patients with chemo-refractory metastatic non-small-cell lung cancer. Concerning this clone: Its cognate antigen is unknown.

This clonotype originated in a human donor with non-small cell lung cancer who had stable disease on radiotherapy plus ipilimumab. The J gene is TRBJ1-2, the V gene TRBV6-6; D unclear. The sample in question was peripheral blood, obtained from a patient treated with radiotherapy plus ipilimumab. This CDR3 reads CASRQADKSTHGYTF. CDR3 sequence (DNA): TGTGCCAGCAGGCAAGCCGACAAGAGCACCCATGGCTACACCTTC.